This TCR beta chain originates from a study of blood T cell repertoires in COVID-19 (dated by TCRdb to the early 2020s). Regarding the research as a whole: The collaborator samples originated in the United States, Italy and Spain and spanned the acute and convalescent phases of COVID-19. Deeply sampled blood TCRbeta repertoires from subjects exposed to, actively infected with, or recovered from COVID-19 were included in the dataset. The material from the prospective study consisted of cDNA or gDNA derived from T cells, B-cell-depleted T cells, or PBMCs. Where HLA class I and class II types were available, the types were taken from metadata supplied by the sample provider, not from assay-based typing. A de-identified subject ID, COVID-19 status, age in years and sex were almost always included in the sample metadata. Samples came from the ongoing ImmuneRACE study (first 160 participants) plus 1,254 subjects from 6 global collaborators. The repertoires were released in a freely available public database meant as a resource for research on the immune response to SARS-CoV-2. Points the paper makes about the study in general: The quantity of clinical and demographic metadata differed by source and by participant and was supplied without curation.

Another Seattle source contributed samples from volunteer blood donors who had recovered from COVID-19. Whole blood was collected in K2EDTA tubes by collaborating institutions according to the institutions' own protocols. For TCRbeta analysis, collaborators shipped samples in one of three forms: frozen whole blood, isolated PBMCs, or DNA extracted from either of those sample types. This clone was recorded only once. No antigen is known for it. No base quality information exists; no much larger clone differs at one position. The CDR3 sequence holds 13 residues, the cysteine and phenylalanine included. Only CDR3 DNA is held: 39 bases, read in frame from base 1. V is cut by 6 bases and J by 6 bases, and the space between the germline ends is 12 bases. The CDR1 and CDR2 encoded by the germline V gene are SGHRS and YFSETQ. TCRbeta CDR3 regions were amplified from genomic DNA using the immunoSEQ Assay, a bias-controlled multiplex PCR. Under the source paper's analysis protocol: Nucleated cell counts per sample were estimated from amplification of reference gene primers within the assay. To quantify the absolute abundance of each unique TCRbeta CDR3 rearrangement, sequence reads were collapsed and filtered. For each sample, productive Simpson clonality was calculated as the square root of Simpson's diversity index across productive rearrangements. Drawn from immuneACCESS, this table holds only the in-frame rearrangements with V and J called that TCRdb kept. Clones are partly lost; checked studies trace under half to an unresolved V gene and leave the rest unexplained. V and J calls and clone size are copied from that table; D and trimming were computed from the DNA. Counted in this sample were about 190,000 clones; under 80% of them appeared once. The ten most abundant clones make up roughly 13% of the sample.

The chain links TRBV5-1 with TRBJ2-2; D gene: possibly TRBD1, on 6 matching bases. This sequence originates from a man in his fifties who had recovered from COVID-19. Sequencing was carried out using peripheral blood. The nucleotides are TGCGCCAGCAACAGGGTCGGTGCCGGGGAGCTGTTTTTT. Its coded protein is CASNRVGAGELFF.